Below are 2 T cell receptor beta chains sequenced from a single sample in a study of blood T cell repertoires in COVID-19. Only in-frame clones appear in the TCRdb table, and some are missing; sequencing was by immunoSEQ multiplex PCR. The sample holds about 150,000 clones, around 89% seen once. The material sequenced was peripheral blood. Receptor source: a man aged 18 to 30 with COVID-19, enrolled during active disease.

This chain links TRBV4-3 with TRBJ2-1; D ambiguous. Germline V gene sequence: CDR1 LGHNA, CDR2 YSLEER. The CDR3 loop spans 14 amino acids. V dropped 0 bases and J dropped 4 bases, with 7 bases sitting between them. The CDR3 loop is CASSQDNQYNEQFF. In DNA form, the CDR3 reads TGCGCCAGCAGCCAAGATAACCAGTACAATGAGCAGTTCTTC.

The chain couples TRBV3-1 (or the pseudogene TRBV3-2) to TRBJ2-2, with 10 bases that match TRBD1. Trimming removed 1 base from V and 7 bases from J; junction bases left unmatched: 3. This CDR3 comprises 15 residues. The germline V gene encodes CDR1 LGHDT and CDR2 YNNKEL (reference sequence). This CDR3 is CASSQGQGANGELFF. CDR3 sequence (DNA): TGTGCCAGCAGCCAAGGACAGGGGGCGAACGGGGAGCTGTTTTTT.